Each of the 19 T cell receptor beta chains below was sequenced from the same sample in a study of blood T cell repertoires in COVID-19. The protocol was immunoSEQ multiplex PCR, while the TCRdb copy is restricted to in-frame clones and leaves out a portion. Among fewer than 300,000 clones listed, more than 85% were seen once. Sequencing was carried out using peripheral blood. Receptor source: a woman aged 25-40 years with COVID-19, enrolled during active disease.

This clone was seen only a few times. The rearrangement uses TRBV7-3 and TRBJ2-7; 12 bases align to TRBD1. Germline CDR1 and CDR2: SGHTA and FQGTGA. The CDR3 is made up of 15 amino acids. V was pared by 0 bases and J by 5 bases, with 2 bases of the junction left unmatched. Written as DNA, the CDR3 is TGTGCCAGCAGCTTAACGGGGACAGGGGGCGACGAGCAGTACTTC. This encodes CASSLTGTGGDEQYF.

The chain recombines TRBV29-1 with TRBJ2-1; 9 bases map to TRBD1. CDR3 size: 12 residues. V was pared by 7 bases and J by 5 bases, with 3 bases of the junction left unmatched. Germline V gene data show CDR1 as SQVTM and CDR2 as ANQGSEA. CDR3 sequence: CSERTGDNEQFF. The CDR3 bases are TGCAGCGAGCGGACAGGGGACAATGAGCAGTTCTTC.

J is TRBJ2-7 and V is TRBV27; maybe TRBD2 (5 bases). CDR3 size: 12 residues. Germline CDR1 reads MNHEY; CDR2 reads SMNVEV (reference sequence). Trimming took 6 bases from V and 4 from J, leaving 10 bases between them. The CDR3 region is CASSGNGYEQYF. The CDR3 nucleotides are TGTGCCAGCAGCGGGAACGGTTACGAGCAGTACTTC.

This sequence joins TRBV30 and TRBJ1-2, with unresolved D. Trimming took off 1 base at V and 2 bases at J, with 8 bases between the two ends. The CDR3 has 13 amino acids. Germline V lookup: CDR1 GTSNPN, CDR2 SVGIG (reference sequence). CDR3 coding DNA: TGTGCCTGGAGTGGGGCCCCCAACTATGGCTACACCTTC. This translates into CAWSGAPNYGYTF.

This clone was seen once. This chain connects TRBV28 to TRBJ1-3, with D unresolved. Trimming cost V 3 bases and J 9 bases, with 12 bases left between them. Germline-derived CDR1 and CDR2 are MDHEN and SYDVKM. This CDR3 is 13 amino acids long. CDR3 DNA sequence: TGTGCCAGCAGTTTTAGAGGTAAAGGCACCATATATTTT. Translation: CASSFRGKGTIYF.

This chain uses TRBV12-3 or TRBV12-4 with TRBJ1-2; the D is unclear. Trimming took off 5 bases at V and 2 bases at J, with 9 bases between the two ends. This CDR3 is built from 13 residues. The CDR3 spells CASSPRHNYGYTF. In nucleotides, the CDR3 is TGTGCCAGCAGTCCCCGACACAACTATGGCTACACCTTC.

The chain employs TRBV7-3 and TRBJ1-6; a possible D gene is TRBD1 (5 bases). The V and J ends lost 5 bases and 11 bases respectively, with 13 bases between them. The CDR3 is made up of 13 amino acids. Germline CDR1 and CDR2: SGHTA and FQGTGA. The CDR3: CASSVDSRAPLHF. As DNA, the CDR3 is TGTGCCAGCAGCGTCGACAGTAGGGCACCCCTCCACTTT. Filled out from reference TRBV7-3 and TRBJ1-6, the complete variable domain reads GAGVSQTPSNKVTEKGKYVELRCDPISGHTALYWYRQSLGQGPEFLIYFQGTGAADDSGLPNDRFFAVRPEGSVSTLKIQRTERGDSAVYLCASSVDSRAPLHFGNGTRLTVT.

The gene calls are TRBV28 and TRBJ1-1; 11 bases fit TRBD1. Losses at the gene ends were 3 bases for V and 6 bases for J; bases not matched to a gene: 9. Germline V gene sequence: CDR1 MDHEN, CDR2 SYDVKM. The CDR3 length is 16 residues. The CDR3 DNA sequence: TGTGCCAGCAGTTTGAGTCCGGGACAGGGGGTCCCTGAAGCTTTCTTT. Translated: CASSLSPGQGVPEAFF.

The genes are TRBV29-1 and TRBJ1-1, with D perhaps matching TRBD1 (6 bases). Germline V CDR1 and CDR2: SQVTM, ANQGSEA. The CDR3 covers 14 residues. The germline V and J ends were trimmed by 7 bases and 5 bases, with 20 bases remaining between them. CDR3 sequence (DNA): TGCAGCGCCGTTACAGGGCGTATGGAAACTGAAGCTTTCTTT. Amino acids: CSAVTGRMETEAFF.

This chain joins TRBV10-2 and TRBJ2-7; D gene unclear. The CDR3 runs to 12 residues. Trimming took 6 bases from V and 0 from J, leaving 6 bases between them. CDR1 is WSHSY, CDR2 SAAADI, per germline. CDR3 sequence reads: CASSLSSYEQYF. The CDR3, as DNA: TGCGCCAGCAGCCTAAGCTCCTACGAGCAGTACTTC.

The chain joins TRBV4-2 to TRBJ1-1; 10 bases fit TRBD1. Trimming removed 2 bases from V and 2 bases from J; junction bases left unmatched: 5. The CDR3 spans 16 residues. Germline CDR1 LGHNA, CDR2 YNFKEQ. The CDR3 sequence is CASSQPGQGLNTEAFF. CDR3 DNA: TGTGCCAGCAGCCAACCGGGACAGGGGCTAAACACTGAAGCTTTCTTT.

The V gene is TRBV11-2, the J gene TRBJ2-5; TRBD2 is a possible D gene (6 bases). This CDR3 is 15 amino acids long. The V end was cut by 5 bases, the J end by 5 bases, with 18 bases between. CDR1 is SGHAT and CDR2 is FQNNGV in the germline V gene. CDR3 residues: CASSGGSGRSETQYF. The CDR3 DNA follows: TGTGCCAGCAGCGGGGGTAGCGGCAGAAGTGAGACCCAGTACTTC.

The rearrangement links TRBV25-1 to TRBJ2-5, with D perhaps matching TRBD1 (6 bases). This CDR3 is 13 amino acids long. From germline, CDR1 is MGHDK and CDR2 SYGVNS. V lost 6 bases to trimming and J lost 7 bases, with 15 bases between them. CDR3 loop: CASSGRGVATQYF. CDR3 coding DNA: TGTGCCAGCAGCGGCAGGGGCGTTGCGACCCAGTACTTC.

V gene TRBV7-9 combines with J gene TRBJ1-2; D remains ambiguous. Germline V gene data show CDR1 as SEHNR and CDR2 as FQNEAQ (reference sequence). This CDR3 has 15 amino acids. V was pared by 4 bases and J by 2 bases, with 14 bases between. This chain's CDR3 is CASSSLRRGNYGYTF. DNA for the CDR3: TGTGCCAGCAGCTCCCTACGACGGGGAAACTATGGCTACACCTTC.

V usage is TRBV2 and J usage is TRBJ2-7, with 7 bases fitting TRBD1. This CDR3 has 13 residues. The germline gives CDR1 SNHLY, CDR2 FYNNEI. Trimming removed 5 bases from V and 3 bases from J; junction bases left unmatched: 4. The CDR3 sequence: CASSRDRIYEQYF. The CDR3 region has the DNA TGTGCCAGCAGTCGGGACAGAATCTACGAGCAGTACTTC.

This chain connects TRBV27 to TRBJ1-6; weak D call: TRBD1 (5 bases). Looked up from germline, CDR1 is MNHEY and CDR2 is SMNVEV (reference sequence). The CDR3 extends over 14 amino acids. V lost 3 bases, J lost 7 bases, and 10 bases lay in between. The CDR3 protein is CASSLGRLNSPLHF. The CDR3 DNA reads as TGTGCCAGCAGTTTGGGGCGGTTAAATTCACCCCTCCACTTT.

The chain is built from TRBV10-3 and TRBJ2-6; possible D gene TRBD2, 5 bases. CDR1 is ENHRY and CDR2 is SYGVKD in the germline V gene. Between the trimmed V and J ends, which lost 9 bases and 0 bases, there was a span of 9 bases. CDR3 size: 14 residues. CDR3 region: CAIAGDSGANVLTF. The CDR3 bases are TGTGCCATAGCCGGGGACTCTGGGGCCAACGTCCTGACTTTC.

The DNA of the CDR3 is TGTGCCATCTCGGGTATACGTAACACCGGGGAGCTGTTTTTT. Residues: CAISGIRNTGELFF. The chain uses TRBV10-3 and TRBJ2-2; D gene ambiguous. Germline values: CDR1 ENHRY, CDR2 SYGVKD. The CDR3 is 14 amino acids. V was shortened by 8 bases and J by 2 bases, with 12 bases between the two germline ends.

This chain links TRBV9 with TRBJ2-2; the match to TRBD2 covers 9 bases. The CDR3 contains 16 residues. V dropped 3 bases and J dropped 7; count of bases not matched to a gene: 10. Germline loops: CDR1 SGDLS, CDR2 YYNGEE. The CDR3 reads CASSGRLAEPFGELFF. CDR3 coding DNA: TGTGCCAGCAGCGGTAGACTAGCGGAGCCTTTCGGGGAGCTGTTTTTT.